A selection of T cell receptor beta chains follows, all from one sample in a study of pediatric ulcerative colitis. Sequenced by immunoSEQ multiplex PCR; TCRdb stores in-frame clones only, minus some. This sample has around 34,000 clones; roughly 77% occur once, and the top ten carry 1.1%. Sequenced input: gut tissue. The receptors were sampled from a boy younger than 18 with mild ulcerative colitis. Both conserved end residues are part of each CDR3. D genes are given only for firm matches. Expanded clones are given a class, and other clones once, few, many or no size at all.

J gene	clone size	V gene	D gene	CDR3 DNA	CDR3 protein
TRBJ1-2	.	TRBV5-6	.	TGTGCCAGCAGCTTGTTGGGACGGAACTATGGCTACACCTTC	CASSLLGRNYGYTF
TRBJ2-7	.	TRBV30	TRBD1	TGTGCCTGGAGTATACCGGGACAGGGGATATACGAGCAGTACTTC	CAWSIPGQGIYEQYF
TRBJ2-5	.	TRBV29-1	.	TGCAGCGTTGAGGCCCCCTTGGCGAGTCATGGGGAGACCCAGTACTTC	CSVEAPLASHGETQYF
TRBJ2-7	.	TRBV7-9	.	TGTGCCAGCAGCTTTACAGTCTCCTACGAGCAGTACTTC	CASSFTVSYEQYF
TRBJ2-7	.	TRBV9	.	TGTGCCAGCAGCCCTCACCAGGGGAGGGCCCACGAGCAGTACTTC	CASSPHQGRAHEQYF
TRBJ1-2	.	TRBV29-1	TRBD1	TGCAGCGTTGGGTTGTTGGACAGGGTCATGGGCTACACCTTC	CSVGLLDRVMGYTF
TRBJ1-2	.	TRBV5-1	.	TGCGCCAGCAGTATTTCAATTGGGGTAGACTATGGCTACACCTTC	CASSISIGVDYGYTF
TRBJ2-7	once	TRBV27	.	TGTGCCAGCAGTTTCCGGGTCTCCTACGAGCAGTACTTC	CASSFRVSYEQYF
TRBJ2-7	.	TRBV7-3	TRBD1	TGTGCCAGCAGCACCCCGGGACAGCAAGCGGTCTTC	CASSTPGQQAVF
TRBJ1-1	.	TRBV7-2	.	TGTGCCAGCGCCCGGGACTTGAACACTGAAGCTTTCTTT	CASARDLNTEAFF
TRBJ2-2	.	TRBV30	.	TGTGCCTGGAGCGAGACGAACACCGGGGAGCTGTTTTTT	CAWSETNTGELFF
TRBJ1-2	.	TRBV5-6	TRBD1	TGTGCCAGCAGCTTGTACAGGGGGGGCTACACCTTC	CASSLYRGGYTF
TRBJ1-6	.	TRBV6-1	.	TGTGCCAGCAGTGAAGTCGACAGAAGGGGGTCACCCCTCCACTTT	CASSEVDRRGSPLHF
TRBJ1-2	.	TRBV5-6	.	TGTGCCAGCAGCTTCCCCACCTATGGCTACACCTTC	CASSFPTYGYTF
TRBJ1-2	.	TRBV19	TRBD1	TGTGCCAGTAGTAGGGACAGGCTAAACTATGGCTACACCTTC	CASSRDRLNYGYTF
TRBJ1-2	once	TRBV6-5	TRBD1	TGTGCCAGCAGTATCCTTTCAGGGGGCGCCTATGGCTACACCTTC	CASSILSGGAYGYTF
TRBJ2-7	.	TRBV5-4	TRBD1	TGTGCCAGCAGCCTGGACAGGAGATCCTACGAGCAGTACTTC	CASSLDRRSYEQYF
TRBJ1-1	.	TRBV18	.	TGTGCCAGCTCACCAGTTGGGGTAGGGGACACTGAAGCTTTCTTT	CASSPVGVGDTEAFF
TRBJ2-3	.	TRBV29-1	TRBD2	TGCAGCGTTGAAGATATACTAGCGAATCCACGCAACACAGATACGCAGTATTTT	CSVEDILANPRNTDTQYF
TRBJ1-1	.	TRBV30	.	TGTGCCTGGAGTCCCCCCGGTGGGAACACTGAAGCTTTCTTT	CAWSPPGGNTEAFF
TRBJ1-5	.	TRBV6-1	.	TGTGCCAGCAGTGCCGGCAATCAGCCCCAGCATTTT	CASSAGNQPQHF
TRBJ2-7	once	TRBV4-1	.	TGCGCCAGCAGCCAAGACGAGACGCTCGAGCAGTACTTC	CASSQDETLEQYF
TRBJ1-2	.	TRBV5-1	.	TGCGCCAGCAGCTTGGAGGATTCTCGGAATGGCTACACCTTC	CASSLEDSRNGYTF
TRBJ1-2	.	TRBV7-2	.	TGTGCCAGCAGCTTAGGGGCCCCCGGGTTTCTCTATGGCTACACCTTC	CASSLGAPGFLYGYTF
TRBJ2-7	.	TRBV6-1	TRBD2	TGTGCCAGCAGTGAAGAGGGCGGGGGGGCCTACGAGCAGTACTTC	CASSEEGGGAYEQYF
TRBJ1-4	.	TRBV5-1	.	TGCGCCAGCAGCTTGCGGGGTACTAATGAAAAACTGTTTTTT	CASSLRGTNEKLFF
TRBJ2-7	.	TRBV19	.	TGTGCCAGTAGCTGGACCGCATCTAGGTCCTACGAGCAGTACTTC	CASSWTASRSYEQYF
TRBJ2-7	.	TRBV6-1	TRBD1	TGTGCCAGCAGTTGGGACAGGATCGAGCAGTACTTC	CASSWDRIEQYF
TRBJ2-7	.	TRBV4-1	.	TGCGCCAGCAGCCAAGAGGACACCTACGAGCAGTACTTC	CASSQEDTYEQYF
TRBJ1-4	.	TRBV6-6	.	TGTGCCAGCAGTTACGTCGGGGCGCGAGGAAATGAAAAACTGTTTTTT	CASSYVGARGNEKLFF
TRBJ2-5	few	TRBV5-4	.	TGTGCCAGCAGCTTGGGGGGACAAGAGACCCAGTACTTC	CASSLGGQETQYF
TRBJ1-3	few	TRBV5-4	.	TGTGCCAGCAGTTCTATCGGCAGGGCTGGAAACACCATATATTTT	CASSSIGRAGNTIYF
TRBJ1-1	.	TRBV27	.	TGTGCCAGCAGTTTATCTTACGGCATGAACACTGAAGCTTTCTTT	CASSLSYGMNTEAFF
TRBJ2-3	.	TRBV7-9	.	TGTGCCAGCAGCTTAACTATCATTGAGGGGGATACGCAGTATTTT	CASSLTIIEGDTQYF
TRBJ2-5	.	TRBV4-1	TRBD1	TGCGCCAGCAGCCTAGCCCCGGGACAGGGGCGGAGAGGGCAAGAGACCCAGTACTTC	CASSLAPGQGRRGQETQYF
TRBJ2-5	.	TRBV4-1	TRBD2	TGCGCCAGCAGCCGCCTCCTAGCGGGGGCCCAAGGGGAGACCCAGTACTTC	CASSRLLAGAQGETQYF
TRBJ1-1	.	TRBV23-1	.	TGCGCCAGCAGTCAATCACCCTTTTTTTCGGACGAGAACACTGAAGCTTTCTTT	CASSQSPFFSDENTEAFF
TRBJ2-1	.	TRBV27	TRBD2	TGTGCCAGCAGCCCCGACCTGGCTAGCGGGGGGGTCTACAATGAGCAGTTCTTC	CASSPDLASGGVYNEQFF
TRBJ2-1	.	TRBV6-1	TRBD2	TGTGCCAGCAGAGCGGGGAGGGGCAATGAGCAGTTCTTC	CASRAGRGNEQFF
TRBJ1-1	.	TRBV7-8	TRBD1	TGTGCCAGCAGCATAATCGGACAGGGCCCAATCACTGAAGCTTTCTTT	CASSIIGQGPITEAFF